The next 7 T cell receptor beta chains were all read from a single sample in a study of brain T cells in children with intractable seizures. As for time point: blood from clinic visit 5 months post-surgery; TSC patient then seizure free. Sequencing used immunoSEQ multiplex PCR; TCRdb keeps in-frame clones, though not all of them. The profile shows a few hundred thousand clones, approximately 93% of them singletons. The source was peripheral blood, collected roughly 5 months after surgery. The receptor source for this set is a boy under three years old with tuberous sclerosis and intractable seizures.

The rearrangement links TRBV6-6 to TRBJ2-4, with TRBD2 identical over 12 bases. Unmatched junction bases numbered 7, after V lost 5 bases and J lost 2 bases. Per germline, CDR1 MNHNY and CDR2 SVGAGI (reference sequence). The CDR3 totals 17 residues. In DNA, the CDR3 is TGTGCCAGCAGTCGCCAGACTAGCGGGGGTACCAAAAACATTCAGTACTTC. Translation: CASSRQTSGGTKNIQYF.

V usage is TRBV28 and J usage is TRBJ2-7, with 8 bases fitting TRBD2. V was pared by 7 bases and J by 2 bases, with 10 bases of the junction left unmatched. There are 15 residues in the CDR3. CDR1 is MDHEN and CDR2 is SYDVKM in the germline V gene. The CDR3 DNA follows: TGTGCCAGCAAGGGTCAGACTAGCGCTGCCTACGAGCAGTACTTC. Encoded protein: CASKGQTSAAYEQYF.

The chain recombines TRBV30 with TRBJ1-1, with no clear D. Germline-derived CDR1 and CDR2 are GTSNPN and SVGIG (reference sequence). The ends were cut back, 6 bases at V and 1 base at J, with 12 bases in the middle. This CDR3 has 13 amino acids. CDR3 protein: CACQSPPNTEAFF. The CDR3 DNA sequence: TGTGCCTGCCAGTCCCCCCCGAACACTGAAGCTTTCTTT.

This chain uses TRBV19 with TRBJ1-2; D not certain. Trimming removed 3 bases at V and 3 bases at J, with 14 bases between. The CDR3 sequence is 15 residues long. Per the germline V gene, CDR1 is LNHDA and CDR2 is SQIVND (reference sequence). The DNA of the CDR3 is TGTGCCAGTAGTATTTCGGCAGAAACCTACTATGGCTACACCTTC. Encoded protein: CASSISAETYYGYTF.

The rearrangement links TRBV6-5 to TRBJ2-3; 12 bases agree with TRBD2. Germline CDR1 reads MNHEY; CDR2 reads SVGAGI. The V and J ends lost 7 bases and 3 bases, in that order; junction bases with no gene match: 5. This CDR3 has 15 residues. The CDR3 nucleotides read TGTGCCAGCAACCTACTAGCGGGAGGTACAGATACGCAGTATTTT. Protein product: CASNLLAGGTDTQYF.

As to this clone: Different DNA sequences within this sample yield the same CDR3. This sequence joins TRBV30 and TRBJ2-3, with unresolved D. Trimming stripped 5 bases from V and 1 base from J, with 4 bases between. The CDR3 totals 11 residues. Per germline, CDR1 GTSNPN and CDR2 SVGIG (reference sequence). CDR3 in DNA: TGTGCCTGGGCGGGCACAGATACGCAGTATTTT. Amino acid sequence: CAWAGTDTQYF.

The chain is built from TRBV3-1 (or the pseudogene TRBV3-2) and TRBJ2-5; the match to TRBD2 covers 11 bases. V lost 7 bases and J lost 5; bases outside the gene matches: 9. This CDR3 spans 15 amino acids. CDR1 is LGHDT, CDR2 YNNKEL, per germline (reference sequence). CDR3 in DNA: TGTGCCAGCACGTATAGCGGGAGGGCTTGGGAGACCCAGTACTTC. This encodes CASTYSGRAWETQYF.